Listed below are T cell receptor beta chains from one sample, sequenced in a study of blood T cell repertoires in COVID-19. Sequenced by immunoSEQ multiplex PCR; TCRdb stores in-frame clones only, minus some. In the table there are fewer than 350,000 clones, under 95% of which are singletons. Sequenced: PBMCs or T cells enriched from blood (not recorded which). These TCRs come from a woman in her thirties or forties with acute COVID-19. Both conserved end residues are part of each CDR3. A D gene is named only where the DNA matches it firmly. Expanded clones get a size class; other rows say once, few or many, or leave the size out.

v_gene,j_gene,d_gene,abundance,len,CDR3aa,CDR3nt
TRBV5-4,TRBJ2-5,TRBD2,few,14,CASSLAGVQETQYF,TGTGCCAGCAGCTTAGCGGGGGTCCAAGAGACCCAGTACTTC
TRBV2,TRBJ1-4,TRBD1,.,15,CASSARLRQGEGLFF,TGTGCCAGCAGCGCCCGACTTAGACAGGGCGAGGGACTGTTTTTT
TRBV18,TRBJ1-5,TRBD1,.,16,CASSPQGRTGLQPQHF,TGTGCCAGCTCACCACAAGGCAGGACAGGGCTTCAGCCCCAGCATTTT
TRBV24-1,TRBJ2-1,.,.,11,CATSRGNEQFF,TGTGCCACCAGTAGGGGCAATGAGCAGTTCTTC
TRBV30,TRBJ1-1,.,.,11,CAWSPLGQRSF,TGTGCCTGGAGTCCCCTCGGACAGCGTAGCTTT
TRBV7-2,TRBJ1-3,.,.,16,CASSPRAINRLDTIYF,TGTGCCAGCAGCCCCCGAGCTATCAACAGGCTCGACACCATATATTTT
TRBV7-8,TRBJ1-1,.,.,13,CASSFGRASEAFF,TGTGCCAGCAGCTTTGGCAGGGCCTCTGAAGCTTTCTTT
TRBV11-1,TRBJ2-2,.,.,16,CASSLGLGASTGELFF,TGTGCCAGCAGCTTGGGTCTGGGGGCCAGCACCGGGGAGCTGTTTTTT
TRBV7-9,TRBJ2-2,.,.,13,CASSLAATGELFF,TGTGCCAGCAGCTTAGCGGCCACCGGGGAGCTGTTTTTT
TRBV4-1,TRBJ2-7,TRBD1,.,15,CASSQVTGVSPEQYF,TGCGCCAGCAGCCAAGTAACAGGGGTTTCACCCGAGCAGTACTTC
TRBV7-2,TRBJ2-3,.,.,14,CASSLRRSTDTQYF,TGTGCCAGCAGCTTGAGGAGGAGCACAGATACGCAGTATTTT
TRBV19,TRBJ1-5,TRBD1,.,15,CASRTGQGRNQPQHF,TGTGCCAGTAGGACCGGACAGGGCCGCAATCAGCCCCAGCATTTT
TRBV2,TRBJ1-2,TRBD1,.,16,CASSVGQGARGSGYTF,TGTGCCAGCAGTGTGGGACAGGGGGCGCGTGGTTCTGGCTACACCTTC
TRBV7-8,TRBJ2-7,.,.,15,CASSHDGQRGDEQYF,TGTGCCAGCAGCCACGATGGACAGAGAGGGGACGAGCAGTACTTC
TRBV30,TRBJ2-1,.,.,13,CAWARELWNEQFF,TGTGCCTGGGCTAGGGAGCTTTGGAATGAGCAGTTCTTC
TRBV7-6,TRBJ1-6,TRBD1,.,14,CASSSDRDNSPLHF,TGTGCCAGCAGCTCGGACAGGGACAATTCACCCCTCCACTTT
TRBV3-1/TRBV3-2,TRBJ1-2,.,.,14,CASSQGWGNYGYTF,TGTGCCAGCAGCCAAGGTTGGGGCAACTATGGCTACACCTTC
TRBV7-2,TRBJ1-3,TRBD1,once,17,CASSPHGTALTGNTIYF,TGTGCCAGCAGCCCGCACGGGACAGCTCTGACTGGAAACACCATATATTTT
TRBV28,TRBJ1-1,.,.,15,CASSSPSRENTEAFF,TGTGCCAGCAGTTCTCCAAGCCGGGAGAACACTGAAGCTTTCTTT
TRBV2,TRBJ1-4,.,once,16,CASSNGEGATNEKLFF,TGTGCCAGCAGTAACGGCGAAGGGGCAACTAATGAAAAACTGTTTTTT
TRBV19,TRBJ2-7,.,.,14,CASSIVTGPYEQYF,TGTGCCAGTAGTATAGTAACAGGGCCCTACGAGCAGTACTTC
TRBV11-3,TRBJ2-3,TRBD1,.,15,CASSVGGIGTDTQYF,TGTGCCAGCAGCGTAGGGGGCATTGGGACAGATACGCAGTATTTT
TRBV3-1/TRBV3-2,TRBJ1-4,.,.,15,CASSQGSGIRGKLFF,TGTGCCAGCAGCCAAGGGTCAGGGATCAGGGGAAAACTGTTTTTT
TRBV2,TRBJ1-6,TRBD1,.,14,CASGGQGRNSPLHF,TGTGCCAGCGGGGGACAGGGACGGAATTCACCCCTCCACTTT
TRBV28,TRBJ2-5,TRBD2,few,15,CASRGGSGGGETQYF,TGTGCCAGCAGGGGTGGTAGCGGGGGTGGCGAGACCCAGTACTTC
TRBV28,TRBJ1-5,TRBD1,.,16,CASRQGGESGNQPQHF,TGTGCCAGCAGACAGGGGGGCGAGAGTGGCAATCAGCCCCAGCATTTT
TRBV5-1,TRBJ2-3,.,.,14,CASSLGTETDTQYF,TGCGCCAGCAGCTTGGGGACAGAAACAGATACGCAGTATTTT
TRBV5-1,TRBJ2-7,.,.,14,CASSLALTGYEQYF,TGCGCCAGCAGCTTGGCCCTGACAGGCTACGAGCAGTACTTC
TRBV15,TRBJ2-2,TRBD2,many,16,CATSKERDANTGELFF,TGTGCCACCAGCAAAGAGCGGGACGCGAACACCGGGGAGCTGTTTTTT
TRBV7-2,TRBJ1-6,.,.,16,CASSLEGGAGNSPLHF,TGTGCCAGCAGCTTAGAAGGAGGGGCGGGGAATTCACCCCTCCACTTT
TRBV2,TRBJ1-5,TRBD1,.,14,CASTKQGGNQPQHF,TGTGCCAGCACCAAACAGGGGGGGAATCAGCCCCAGCATTTT
TRBV24-1,TRBJ2-3,.,.,14,CATSDGAGMYTQYF,TGTGCCACCAGTGATGGGGCAGGGATGTATACGCAGTATTTT
TRBV27,TRBJ2-5,TRBD1,once,14,CASRLTGVVETQYF,TGTGCCAGCAGGCTGACAGGGGTAGTGGAGACCCAGTACTTC
TRBV12-3/TRBV12-4,TRBJ1-5,.,.,11,CASGRIQPQHF,TGTGCCAGTGGGAGAATTCAGCCCCAGCATTTT
TRBV7-2,TRBJ1-5,.,.,17,CASSLVARYDSNQPQHF,TGTGCCAGCAGCTTAGTCGCTAGGTACGATAGCAATCAGCCCCAGCATTTT
TRBV2,TRBJ1-2,.,.,13,CASRSTGNYGYTF,TGTGCCAGCCGGTCGACGGGAAACTATGGCTACACCTTC
TRBV5-5,TRBJ2-7,.,.,15,CASSHRDKGTYEQYF,TGTGCCAGCAGTCACCGGGACAAGGGGACCTACGAGCAGTACTTC
TRBV5-1,TRBJ2-7,TRBD1,.,16,CASSGGQGVPRGEQYF,TGCGCCAGCAGCGGGGGACAGGGGGTCCCCCGGGGCGAGCAGTACTTC
TRBV27,TRBJ1-6,TRBD1,.,21,CASSPRYTPGTGVIKGSPLHF,TGTGCCAGCAGTCCACGTTATACACCCGGGACAGGCGTAATCAAAGGTTCACCCCTCCACTTT
TRBV6-5,TRBJ2-2,.,.,15,CASRPGTLDAGELFF,TGTGCCAGCAGACCCGGGACTCTGGATGCCGGGGAGCTGTTTTTT
TRBV5-1,TRBJ2-5,.,.,13,CASSPSFQETQYF,TGCGCCAGCAGCCCTTCTTTCCAAGAGACCCAGTACTTC
TRBV19,TRBJ1-4,TRBD1,.,16,CASSTGTGTTNEKLFF,TGTGCCAGTAGCACCGGGACAGGGACAACTAATGAAAAACTGTTTTTT
TRBV5-1,TRBJ1-1,TRBD1,.,14,CASKEGGRNTEAFF,TGCGCCAGTAAGGAAGGGGGCAGGAACACTGAAGCTTTCTTT
TRBV5-4,TRBJ1-4,TRBD1,.,15,CASSRGQTTNEKLFF,TGTGCCAGCAGCCGGGGACAGACAACTAATGAAAAACTGTTTTTT
TRBV27,TRBJ2-1,.,.,16,CASSFIRPGPDNEQFF,TGTGCCAGCAGTTTCATTCGCCCAGGGCCTGACAATGAGCAGTTCTTC
TRBV30,TRBJ2-7,TRBD2,.,13,CAWSLGGAYEQYF,TGTGCCTGGAGCTTGGGGGGGGCCTACGAGCAGTACTTC
TRBV2,TRBJ1-6,TRBD1,.,14,CASRPGTGDSPLHF,TGTGCCAGCAGGCCCGGGACAGGGGATTCACCCCTCCACTTT
TRBV30,TRBJ1-5,.,.,15,CAWSVQRGIGQPQHF,TGTGCCTGGAGTGTACAGCGGGGAATAGGTCAGCCCCAGCATTTT
TRBV29-1,TRBJ1-4,.,.,14,CSVETGTTNEKLFF,TGCAGCGTTGAAACAGGAACAACTAATGAAAAACTGTTTTTT
TRBV3-1/TRBV3-2,TRBJ1-5,.,.,15,CASSQRGGRNQPQHF,TGTGCCAGCAGCCAAAGAGGGGGACGCAATCAGCCCCAGCATTTT
TRBV7-9,TRBJ1-2,TRBD1,.,15,CASSLTGGANYGYTF,TGTGCCAGCAGCTTAACAGGGGGAGCTAACTATGGCTACACCTTC
TRBV9,TRBJ1-1,.,.,15,CASSVGRDTYTEAFF,TGTGCCAGCAGCGTAGGTCGTGACACCTACACTGAAGCTTTCTTT
TRBV5-1,TRBJ1-6,.,.,13,CASSFGGSSPLHF,TGCGCCAGCAGCTTCGGAGGTAGTTCACCCCTCCACTTT